These 9 T cell receptor beta chains were sequenced from one sample in a study of T cell clonotyping in hematopoietic cell transplantation. Generated by immunoSEQ multiplex PCR, the TCRdb table keeps only in-frame clones and is missing some. Of 10,000 to 15,000 clones listed, less than 75% are singletons. Material: peripheral blood mononuclear cells, obtained 180 days after allogeneic stem cell transplant. These receptors originate from a male patient aged 60-69 years who had an allogeneic stem cell transplant from an unrelated donor, so the T cells may come from the graft donor. Some clones in this sample may be carry-over from other donors' samples.

The chain uses TRBV9 and TRBJ2-7; TRBD1 aligns across 11 bases. The trim removed 0 bases at V and 6 bases at J, leaving 5 bases unmatched. CDR3 size: 15 residues. The germline gives CDR1 SGDLS, CDR2 YYNGEE. In DNA form, the CDR3 reads TGTGCCAGCAGCGTAGGCGGGACAGGGGGTAGCGAGCAGTACTTC. This encodes CASSVGGTGGSEQYF.

The chain employs TRBV5-1 and TRBJ2-6; D gene unclear. V lost 5 bases and J lost 0, with 12 bases in between. The CDR3 sequence is 16 residues long. Germline assignment: CDR1 SGHRS and CDR2 YFSETQ. The CDR3 loop is CASSFSPISGANVLTF. The DNA for the CDR3 is TGCGCCAGCAGTTTCTCCCCAATCTCTGGGGCCAACGTCCTGACTTTC.

This clone was seen just once. This chain links TRBV2 with TRBJ1-2, with 7 bases identical to TRBD1. V gave up 7 bases and J gave up 5 bases; unmatched junction bases: 10. Per the germline V gene, CDR1 is SNHLY and CDR2 is FYNNEI. The CDR3 runs 14 residues. CDR3 DNA: TGTGCCAGCACCGAGGGGGACAGACCTTATGGCTACACCTTC. It translates to CASTEGDRPYGYTF.

The chain couples TRBV7-2 to TRBJ2-3; 7 bases are a match to TRBD1. The CDR3 length is 16 residues. CDR1 SGHTA and CDR2 FQGNSA come from the germline V gene. The J segment lost 0 bases and the V segment lost 1 base, leaving 4 bases of the junction unmatched. The CDR3 DNA is TGTGCCAGCAGCTTAGTAGGGGACAGCAGCACAGATACGCAGTATTTT. It encodes CASSLVGDSSTDTQYF.

This clone appeared a few times. This rearrangement joins TRBV7-2 to TRBJ1-2, with 10 bases lining up with TRBD1. CDR3 length: 15 amino acids. Germline loops: CDR1 SGHTA, CDR2 FQGNSA. J lost 8 bases, V lost 6 bases, and 12 bases had no gene match. CDR3 in DNA: TGTGCCAGCAGGCCTCCTGACAGGGGGCGGCGAGGCTACACCTTC. Protein sequence: CASRPPDRGRRGYTF.

Comments on this clone: This clone may be a read error of a much larger clone one base away. This sequence joins TRBV9 and TRBJ2-5; TRBD2 agrees at 8 bases. The assigned J gene may be wrong: the sequence end matches TRBJ2-7 better. The CDR3 sequence is 15 residues long. Germline loops: CDR1 SGDLS, CDR2 YYNGEE. The CDR3 here is CVSSPDSGTSYEQYF. CDR3 coding DNA: TGTGTCAGCAGCCCCGATAGCGGGACCAGCTACGAGCAGTACTTC.

This chain joins TRBV6-1 and TRBJ2-7; 7 positions match TRBD2. The CDR3 totals 17 residues. Germline V lookup: CDR1 MNHNS, CDR2 SASEGT. J lost 2 bases, V lost 4 bases, and 14 bases had no gene match. The CDR3 DNA reads as TGTGCCAGCAGTGTGGTCTGGGGGGGAAAGTTTCCCTACGAGCAGTACTTC. It specifies CASSVVWGGKFPYEQYF.

This chain joins TRBV15 and TRBJ2-1, with 7 nucleotides matching TRBD2. Germline CDR1 is LNHNV and CDR2 is YYDKDF (reference sequence). The CDR3 is made up of 15 amino acids. V trimming: 3 bases; J trimming: 7 bases; junction bases outside the gene matches: 9. The CDR3 reads CATSRPDSGQNEQFF. The CDR3, as DNA: TGTGCCACCAGCAGGCCAGATAGCGGGCAGAATGAGCAGTTCTTC.

The chain carries TRBV14 and TRBJ1-4; no clear D gene. Germline lookup yields CDR1 SGHDN and CDR2 FVKESK. This CDR3 has 14 amino acids. Trimming took off 1 base at V and 7 bases at J, with 10 bases between the two ends. The CDR3 region has the DNA TGTGCCAGCAGCCAAGTCCAGGACCCTGAAAAACTGTTTTTT. Translation: CASSQVQDPEKLFF.